The subject of this entry is one TCR beta chain. The antigen remains undetermined. Data came from immunoSEQ multiplex PCR; TCRdb stores just in-frame clones and leaves some out. The sample holds 55,000 or so clones, approximately 83% seen once. The source of the sample is a study of OX40 agonist ivuxolimab in advanced cancers. Study-wide background: Earlier treatment with anti-PD-1, anti-PD-L1 or anti-CTLA-4 was permitted, and less than 50% had received some. Partial responses occurred in Three dose-escalation patients, one with hepatocellular carcinoma and two with cutaneous melanoma. Points from the study as a whole: Expanded clones were, on average, more numerous in CD8+ T cells than in CD4+. With doses of 0.1 to 3.0 mg/kg, CD4+ and CD8+ blood T cells had undergone clonal expansion by week 6.

The CDR3 runs to 15 residues. Germline V gene lookup returns CDR1 SGHNT and CDR2 YYREEE (reference sequence). V was cut by 4 bases and J by 2 bases, with 13 bases left in between. This TCR derives from an adult with an advanced solid tumor such as melanoma, head and neck, liver or kidney cancer. The specimen comprised CD4+ or CD8+ T cells sorted from blood, sampled in a trial of the OX40 agonist ivuxolimab. V gene TRBV5-4 combines with J gene TRBJ1-5; D gene ambiguous. CDR3 loop: CASSVGGTRNQPQHF. The CDR3 coding sequence is TGTGCCAGCAGCGTCGGTGGCACCCGCAATCAGCCCCAGCATTTT.